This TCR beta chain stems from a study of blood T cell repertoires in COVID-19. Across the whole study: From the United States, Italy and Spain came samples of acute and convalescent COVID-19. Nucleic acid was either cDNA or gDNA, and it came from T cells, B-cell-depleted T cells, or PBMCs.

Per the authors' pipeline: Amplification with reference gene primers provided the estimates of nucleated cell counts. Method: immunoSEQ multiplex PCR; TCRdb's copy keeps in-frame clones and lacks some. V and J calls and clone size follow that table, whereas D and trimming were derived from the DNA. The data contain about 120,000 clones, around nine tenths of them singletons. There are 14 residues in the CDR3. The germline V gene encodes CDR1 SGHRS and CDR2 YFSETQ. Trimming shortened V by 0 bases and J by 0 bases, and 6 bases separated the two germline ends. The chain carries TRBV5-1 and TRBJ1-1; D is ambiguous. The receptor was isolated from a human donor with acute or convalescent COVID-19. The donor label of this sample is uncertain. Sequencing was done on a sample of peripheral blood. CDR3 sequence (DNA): TGCGCCAGCAGCTTGGCCAGGATGAACACTGAAGCTTTCTTT. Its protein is CASSLARMNTEAFF. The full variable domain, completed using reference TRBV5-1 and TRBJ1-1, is KAGVTQTPRYLIKTRGQQVTLSCSPISGHRSVSWYQQTPGQGLQFLFEYFSETQRNKGNFPGRFSGRQFSNSRSEMNVSTLELGDSALYLCASSLARMNTEAFFGQGTRLTVV.